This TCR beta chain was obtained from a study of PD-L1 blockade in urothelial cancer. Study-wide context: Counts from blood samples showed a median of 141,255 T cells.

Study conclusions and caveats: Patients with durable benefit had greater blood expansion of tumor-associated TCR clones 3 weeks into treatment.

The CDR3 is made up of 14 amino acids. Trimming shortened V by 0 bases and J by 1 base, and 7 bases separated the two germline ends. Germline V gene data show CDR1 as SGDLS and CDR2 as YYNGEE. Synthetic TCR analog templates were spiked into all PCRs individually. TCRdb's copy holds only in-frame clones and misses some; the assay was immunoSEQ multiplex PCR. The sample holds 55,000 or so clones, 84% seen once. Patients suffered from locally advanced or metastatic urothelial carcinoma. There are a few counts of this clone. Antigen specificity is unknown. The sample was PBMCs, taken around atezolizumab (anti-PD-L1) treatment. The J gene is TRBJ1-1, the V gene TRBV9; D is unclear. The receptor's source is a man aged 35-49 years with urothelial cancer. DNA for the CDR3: TGTGCCAGCAGCGTAGAACTACGGAACACTGAAGCTTTCTTT. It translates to CASSVELRNTEAFF.